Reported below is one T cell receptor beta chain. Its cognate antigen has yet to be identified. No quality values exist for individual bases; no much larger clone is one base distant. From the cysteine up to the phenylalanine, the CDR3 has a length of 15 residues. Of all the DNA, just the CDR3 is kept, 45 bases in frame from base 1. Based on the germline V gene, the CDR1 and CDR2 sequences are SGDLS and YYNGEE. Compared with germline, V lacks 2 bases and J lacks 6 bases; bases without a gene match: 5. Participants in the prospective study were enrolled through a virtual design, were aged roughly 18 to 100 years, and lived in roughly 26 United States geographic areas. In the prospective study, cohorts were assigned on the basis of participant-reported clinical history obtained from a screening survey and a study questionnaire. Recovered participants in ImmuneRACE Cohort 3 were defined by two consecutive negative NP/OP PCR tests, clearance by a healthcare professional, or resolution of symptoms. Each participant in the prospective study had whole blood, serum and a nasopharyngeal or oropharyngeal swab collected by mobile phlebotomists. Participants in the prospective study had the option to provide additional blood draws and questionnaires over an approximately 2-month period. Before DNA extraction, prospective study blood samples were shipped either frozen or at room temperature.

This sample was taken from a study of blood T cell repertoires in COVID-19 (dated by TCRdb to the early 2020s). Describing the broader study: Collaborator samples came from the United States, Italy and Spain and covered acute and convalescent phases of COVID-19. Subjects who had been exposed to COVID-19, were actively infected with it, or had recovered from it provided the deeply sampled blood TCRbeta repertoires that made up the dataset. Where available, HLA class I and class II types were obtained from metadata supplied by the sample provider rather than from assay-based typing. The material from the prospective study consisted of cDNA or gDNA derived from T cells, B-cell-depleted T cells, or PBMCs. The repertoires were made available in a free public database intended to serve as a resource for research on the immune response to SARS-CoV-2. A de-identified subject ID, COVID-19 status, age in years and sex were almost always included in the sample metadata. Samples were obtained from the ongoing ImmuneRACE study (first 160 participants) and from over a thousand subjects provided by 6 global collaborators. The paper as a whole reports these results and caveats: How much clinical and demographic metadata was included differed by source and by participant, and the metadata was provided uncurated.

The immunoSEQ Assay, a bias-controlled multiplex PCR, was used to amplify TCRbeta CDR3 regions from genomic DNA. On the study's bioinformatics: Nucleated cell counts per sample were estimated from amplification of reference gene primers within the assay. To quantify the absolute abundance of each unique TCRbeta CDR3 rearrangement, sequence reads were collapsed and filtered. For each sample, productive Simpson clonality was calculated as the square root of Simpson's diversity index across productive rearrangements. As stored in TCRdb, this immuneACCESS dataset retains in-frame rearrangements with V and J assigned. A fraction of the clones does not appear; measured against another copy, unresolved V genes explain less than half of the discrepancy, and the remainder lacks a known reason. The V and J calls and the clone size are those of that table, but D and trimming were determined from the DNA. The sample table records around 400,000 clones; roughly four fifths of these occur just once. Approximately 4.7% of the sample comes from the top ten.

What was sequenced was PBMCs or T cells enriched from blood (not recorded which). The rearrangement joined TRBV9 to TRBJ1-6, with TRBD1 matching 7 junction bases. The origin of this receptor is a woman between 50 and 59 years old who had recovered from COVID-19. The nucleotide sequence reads TGTGCCAGCAGCGTTTCGGGACAGAGTAATTCACCCCTCCACTTT. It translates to CASSVSGQSNSPLHF. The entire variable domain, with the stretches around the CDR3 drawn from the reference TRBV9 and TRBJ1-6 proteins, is DSGVTQTPKHLITATGQRVTLRCSPRSGDLSVYWYQQSLDQGLQFLIQYYNGEERAKGNILERFSAQQFPDLHSELNLSSLELGDSALYFCASSVSGQSNSPLHFGNGTRLTVT.